This is a list of T cell receptor beta chains from one sample in a study of cytomegalovirus exposure and HLA in healthy donors. Assay used: immunoSEQ multiplex PCR; TCRdb lists only in-frame clones, some missing. This repertoire shows fewer than 110,000 clones, roughly 70% found once; its top ten account for 14%. Sequences were obtained from PBMCs. The source is a woman aged 40-49 years in good health and CMV-seropositive. The CDR3 runs from the conserved cysteine through the conserved F or W. A D gene is named only where the DNA matches it firmly. Clone size is shown for a subset of rows, as once, few, many or a class of expanded clone.

D	J	V	size	CDR3	DNA
NA	TRBJ1-5	TRBV30	NA	CAWRQTAYAPQHF	TGTGCCTGGAGGCAGACAGCCTACGCGCCCCAGCATTTT
TRBD1	TRBJ2-1	TRBV6-1	NA	CASRRGTGSNNEQFF	TGTGCCAGCAGGCGGGGGACAGGGTCTAACAATGAGCAGTTCTTC
TRBD1	TRBJ1-5	TRBV27	NA	CASRPRETGVIGQPQHF	TGTGCCAGCAGGCCACGTGAAACAGGGGTTATAGGTCAGCCCCAGCATTTT
TRBD2	TRBJ2-5	TRBV7-6	NA	CASSLAVQETQYF	TGTGCCAGCAGTCTAGCGGTCCAAGAGACCCAGTACTTC
NA	TRBJ1-1	TRBV6-5	NA	CASSYRFRTNTEAFF	TGTGCCAGCAGTTACCGGTTTAGGACTAACACTGAAGCTTTCTTT
NA	TRBJ2-5	TRBV30	NA	CAWSVQETQYF	TGTGCCTGGAGTGTACAGGAGACCCAGTACTTC
NA	TRBJ1-1	TRBV7-2	NA	CASSFYESKNTEAFF	TGTGCCAGCAGCTTTTACGAGAGCAAGAACACTGAAGCTTTCTTT
NA	TRBJ1-2	TRBV19	NA	CASSSGANYGYTF	TGTGCCAGTAGTAGCGGCGCAAACTATGGCTACACCTTC
TRBD2	TRBJ2-2	TRBV7-8	NA	CASSLVGLAGGLSGELFF	TGTGCCAGCAGCTTAGTGGGACTAGCGGGGGGGCTTTCCGGGGAGCTGTTTTTT
TRBD2	TRBJ2-7	TRBV6-1	NA	CASSGTSGGPVVYEQYF	TGTGCCAGCAGTGGGACTAGCGGGGGGCCCGTGGTTTACGAGCAGTACTTC
TRBD2	TRBJ2-5	TRBV9	NA	CASSVGVAGGPETQYF	TGTGCCAGCAGCGTAGGAGTAGCGGGGGGGCCCGAGACCCAGTACTTC
TRBD2	TRBJ2-5	TRBV5-1	NA	CASSLIRGGRQTQYF	TGCGCCAGCAGCTTGATCCGGGGGGGCCGTCAGACCCAGTACTTC
TRBD1	TRBJ2-2	TRBV6-5	NA	CASSYTGARSTGELFF	TGTGCCAGCAGTTACACAGGGGCTAGGAGCACCGGGGAGCTGTTTTTT
NA	TRBJ2-2	TRBV5-6	NA	CASSLIGVTGELFF	TGTGCCAGCAGCTTGATAGGGGTAACCGGGGAGCTGTTTTTT
NA	TRBJ2-7	TRBV5-6	once	CASSLLNREGSAQYF	TGTGCCAGCAGCTTGTTAAACAGGGAAGGGAGTGCGCAGTACTTC
TRBD1	TRBJ1-6	TRBV30	NA	CAWRALDRGYSPLHF	TGTGCCTGGAGAGCTTTGGACAGGGGGTATTCACCCCTCCACTTT
NA	TRBJ2-1	TRBV6-5	NA	CASSYEDYRYNEQFF	TGTGCCAGCAGTTACGAGGACTACCGCTACAATGAGCAGTTCTTC
NA	TRBJ1-2	TRBV15	NA	CATSRDLGPLYGYTF	TGTGCCACCAGCAGAGATCTGGGCCCCCTCTATGGCTACACCTTC
NA	TRBJ1-2	TRBV11-2	NA	CASSLDRGAGGSYGYTF	TGTGCCAGCAGCTTAGATCGCGGGGCCGGGGGGTCCTATGGCTACACCTTC
TRBD2	TRBJ2-7	TRBV6-5	NA	CASSYSIGGAYEQYF	TGTGCCAGCAGTTACTCGATTGGGGGGGCCTACGAGCAGTACTTC
TRBD2	TRBJ2-5	TRBV18	few	CASSPPGLGGETQYF	TGTGCCAGCTCACCCCCGGGACTAGGGGGAGAGACCCAGTACTTC
TRBD1	TRBJ1-2	TRBV7-9	NA	CASSLDREGYTF	TGTGCCAGCAGCTTGGACAGGGAAGGCTACACCTTC
NA	TRBJ2-5	TRBV7-2	NA	CASSPQPGTQYF	TGTGCCAGCAGCCCCCAGCCGGGGACCCAGTACTTC